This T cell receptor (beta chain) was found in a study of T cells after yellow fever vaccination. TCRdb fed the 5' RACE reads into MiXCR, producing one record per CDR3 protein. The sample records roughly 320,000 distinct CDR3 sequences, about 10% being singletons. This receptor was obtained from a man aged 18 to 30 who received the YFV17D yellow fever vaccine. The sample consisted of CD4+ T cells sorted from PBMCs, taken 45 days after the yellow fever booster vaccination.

CDR3 DNA sequence: TGTGCCAGCAGTTTTGGGGGGGCGGGGGTTCGTGAGCAGTTCTTC. This translates into CASSFGGAGVREQFF. The chain joins TRBV12-3 or TRBV12-4 to TRBJ2-1; possible D gene TRBD2, 7 bases. This CDR3 is 15 amino acids long. V lost 3 bases to trimming and J lost 9 bases, with 18 bases between them.